A single sample is the source of the 15 T cell receptor beta chains below, sequenced in a study of beta chain features in type 1 diabetes (dated by TCRdb to 2017 to 2018). The library was prepared using the immunoSEQ multiplex PCR assay. All of the isolated RNA was reverse transcribed with the High Capacity cDNA Reverse Transcription Kit, so expressed TCRB transcripts were sequenced. TCRdb re-hosts the immuneACCESS table, in-frame sequences only. Its copies lack some clones; in the studies checked, an unresolved V gene accounts for under half of them, and the cause for the rest is not known. The sample table contains 430,000 or so clones; only one count was recorded for around 10% of them. The top ten clones comprise over 0.04% of the sample. Sequencing was done on a sample of naive CD4+ T cells from blood. The sample's cell subset or site, from its label and the paper: true naive CD4+ T cells. These TCRs come from a woman aged 18-35 years in good health.

This clone was observed a handful of times. V and J are TRBV15 and TRBJ1-2; D remains ambiguous. Germline CDR1 reads LNHNV; CDR2 reads YYDKDF (reference sequence). V was pared by 0 bases and J by 7 bases, with 12 bases between. The CDR3 runs to 14 residues. As DNA, the CDR3 is TGTGCCACCAGCAGAGATCAGGTCCTCGGTGGCTACACCTTC. Protein: CATSRDQVLGGYTF.

This clone was counted between two and nine times. The genes are TRBV7-6 and TRBJ1-1; D may be TRBD1 (6 bases). Germline V lookup: CDR1 SGHVS, CDR2 FNYEAQ. V was shortened by 2 bases and J by 8 bases, with 12 bases between the two germline ends. The CDR3 loop spans 13 amino acids. The DNA of the CDR3 is TGTGCCAGCAGCTTACGACAAGGGGGAGAAGCTTTCTTT. Amino acids: CASSLRQGGEAFF.

This clone was detected a few times. The chain uses TRBV28 and TRBJ1-2; D remains unclear. With 4 bases removed from V and 4 bases from J, the gap between germline ends came to 13 bases. The germline gives CDR1 MDHEN, CDR2 SYDVKM. This CDR3 is 14 amino acids long. This CDR3 is CASSSPAASYGYTF. In DNA, the CDR3 is TGTGCCAGCAGTTCTCCGGCAGCCTCCTATGGCTACACCTTC.

This clone showed up just a few times. The chain combines TRBV28 with TRBJ2-5; 11 bases are a match to TRBD1. Germline lookup yields CDR1 MDHEN and CDR2 SYDVKM. J lost 4 bases, V lost 1 base, and 8 bases had no gene match. The CDR3 sequence is 17 residues long. The CDR3 sequence is CASSLSPGTGGGETQYF. The DNA of the CDR3 is TGTGCCAGCAGTTTATCCCCCGGGACAGGGGGAGGAGAGACCCAGTACTTC.

The rearrangement joins TRBV15 to TRBJ1-2; 7 nucleotides match TRBD1. The CDR3 runs 15 residues. Germline CDR1 reads LNHNV; CDR2 reads YYDKDF (reference sequence). J was trimmed by 8 bases and V by 2 bases; bases with no gene match: 11. This CDR3 reads CATSRQSGQSGGYTF. DNA for the CDR3: TGTGCCACCAGCAGACAATCGGGACAGTCTGGGGGCTACACCTTC.

Only a few counts were recorded for this clone. The chain recombines TRBV5-5 with TRBJ2-3, with D maybe TRBD1 (6 bases). Germline CDR1 is SGHKS and CDR2 is YYEKEE (reference sequence). CDR3 length equals 13 residues. V was pared by 4 bases and J by 6 bases, with 12 bases between. CDR3 region: CASSTTGWDTQYF. The DNA of the CDR3 is TGTGCCAGCAGCACAACAGGGTGGGATACGCAGTATTTT.

This clone was seen more than once but under ten times. The chain carries TRBV5-4 and TRBJ1-1, with 7 bases that match TRBD1. Trimming took 3 bases from V and 3 from J; bases not matched to a gene: 8. Per the germline V gene, CDR1 is SGHNT and CDR2 is YYREEE (reference sequence). This CDR3 is built from 15 residues. CDR3 nucleotide sequence: TGTGCCAGCAGCTCCAAAGACAGGGAAGACACTGAAGCTTTCTTT. Its protein product is CASSSKDREDTEAFF.

On this clone itself: Other DNA sequences in the sample encode the same CDR3. DNA of the CDR3: TGTGCCAGCAGTGAAGTATTAGAGACCCAGTACTTC. Translated: CASSEVLETQYF. V is TRBV2 and J is TRBJ2-5, with no clear D. Germline V gene lookup returns CDR1 SNHLY and CDR2 FYNNEI. Trimming shortened V by 1 base and J by 4 bases, and 4 bases separated the two germline ends. This CDR3 contains 12 residues.

This clone was counted a few times. The gene calls are TRBV5-1 and TRBJ2-7; 7 bases are shared with TRBD1. Per germline, CDR1 SGHRS and CDR2 YFSETQ. The CDR3 length is 14 residues. Germline trimming cut 4 bases from V and 3 bases from J; bases unmatched to any gene: 7. The CDR3 sequence: CASSLGQSVYEQYF. DNA for the CDR3: TGCGCCAGCAGCCTGGGACAGTCTGTCTACGAGCAGTACTTC.

This clone was counted a few times. This chain connects TRBV28 to TRBJ2-1; D is uncertain. Trimming removed 5 bases at V and 1 base at J, with 6 bases between. This CDR3 region has 13 residues. The germline gives CDR1 MDHEN, CDR2 SYDVKM. CDR3 in DNA: TGTGCCAGCAGTACCTATTCCTACAATGAGCAGTTCTTC. Translated, it gives CASSTYSYNEQFF.

The chain carries TRBV5-1 and TRBJ2-1, with a tentative D call TRBD1 (5 bases). The V end lost 0 bases, the J end lost 2 bases, and 9 bases lay between the germline ends. The V gene's germline CDR1 is SGHRS and CDR2 YFSETQ. The CDR3 sequence is 15 residues long. The CDR3 nucleotides read TGCGCCAGCAGCTTGGCAGGGCTTACCTACAATGAGCAGTTCTTC. Translating it yields CASSLAGLTYNEQFF.

The chain carries TRBV7-9 and TRBJ2-5, with D tentatively TRBD1 (6 bases). CDR1 SEHNR and CDR2 FQNEAQ come from the germline V gene (reference sequence). This CDR3 has 15 residues. The V end was cut by 6 bases, the J end by 2 bases, with 16 bases between. For the CDR3, the DNA is TGTGCCAGCAGTAGTACAGGGTTTAGGCAAGAGACCCAGTACTTC. As protein: CASSSTGFRQETQYF.

The table lists this clone with a few counts. The genes are TRBV27 and TRBJ2-7, with D unresolved. Trimming left V 6 bases short and J 2 bases short, with 17 bases between. Germline loops: CDR1 MNHEY, CDR2 SMNVEV (reference sequence). CDR3 size: 15 residues. The CDR3 DNA sequence: TGTGCCAGCAGCTACAAAGCTTACGGACCCTACGAGCAGTACTTC. Translation gives CASSYKAYGPYEQYF.

The chain recombines TRBV5-1 with TRBJ2-4; D not resolved. Germline-derived CDR1 and CDR2 are SGHRS and YFSETQ. CDR3 length: 12 amino acids. With 4 bases removed from V and 9 bases from J, the gap between germline ends came to 11 bases. In nucleotides, the CDR3 is TGCGCCAGCAGCACCGACTTCGGCATTCAGTACTTC. This sequence encodes CASSTDFGIQYF.

This clone was detected ten times or more. This rearrangement joins TRBV5-6 to TRBJ2-4; D remains unclear. From germline, CDR1 is SGHDT and CDR2 YYEEEE. The CDR3 has 14 residues. V was shortened by 2 bases and J by 6 bases, with 12 bases between the two germline ends. CDR3 amino acids: CASSFQVARNIQYF. CDR3 in DNA: TGTGCCAGCAGCTTCCAGGTGGCTCGAAACATTCAGTACTTC.